This T cell receptor (beta chain) was found in a study of blood T cell repertoires in COVID-19. This clone was seen a handful of times. Source study methods: How many nucleated cells were present was estimated from reference gene primer amplification. The assay was immunoSEQ multiplex PCR, and TCRdb's table has in-frame clones only and misses some. V and J calls and clone size are given by that table; D and trimming were obtained from the DNA. The data hold 430,000 or so clones, with roughly 90% observed a single time. Those who participated ranged in age from roughly 18 to 90 years and resided in about two dozen US areas. Self-reported history from a screening survey and questionnaire set each donor's cohort. The sequence was obtained from a woman aged 40 to 50 who had recovered from COVID-19. Sequences were obtained from PBMCs or T cells enriched from blood (not recorded which).

Here the CDR3 reads CASIPRSDSGAGAFF. The CDR3 coding sequence is TGTGCCAGCATCCCCAGGTCGGACAGCGGGGCCGGAGCTTTCTTT. This rearrangement joins TRBV11-2 to TRBJ1-1; D possibly corresponds to TRBD1 (6 bases). Trimming removed 7 bases at V and 10 bases at J, with 25 bases between. The germline V gene encodes CDR1 SGHAT and CDR2 FQNNGV. This CDR3 is 15 amino acids long. The variable domain in full, with the rest retrieved from reference TRBV11-2 and TRBJ1-1, is EAGVAQSPRYKIIEKRQSVAFWCNPISGHATLYWYQQILGQGPKLLIQFQNNGVVDDSQLPKDRFSAERLKGVDSTLKIQPAKLEDSAVYLCASIPRSDSGAGAFFGQGTRLTVV.